The 14 T cell receptor beta chains below were found in one sample sequenced in a study of shared clonotypes between healthy human individuals. Sequencing used immunoSEQ multiplex PCR; TCRdb keeps in-frame clones, though not all of them. The table includes roughly 2.5 million clones, roughly 92% detected once. The sequencing input was naive CD4+ T cells sorted from blood. Subset reported: CD45RA+ positively selected. The receptors here all came from a man younger than 35 in good health.

V and J are TRBV5-8 and TRBJ1-1, with D hard to call. The CDR3 runs 11 residues. Germline values: CDR1 SGHTS, CDR2 YDEGEE. V gave up 4 bases and J gave up 11 bases, with 12 bases separating them. CDR3: CASSRPGGAFF. The DNA for the CDR3 is TGTGCCAGCAGCCGACCCGGAGGTGCTTTCTTT.

The J gene is TRBJ2-1, the V gene TRBV11-2; D assignment may be TRBD1 or TRBD2 (5 bases each). V lost 6 bases to trimming and J lost 6 bases, with 21 bases between them. This CDR3 has 16 amino acids. Germline V lookup: CDR1 SGHAT, CDR2 FQNNGV. CDR3 in DNA: TGTGCCAGCAGAAATGAGTGGGGCAGGGACGGCAATGAGCAGTTCTTC. This gives the protein CASRNEWGRDGNEQFF. The full variable domain, its missing parts supplied by reference TRBV11-2 and TRBJ2-1, is EAGVAQSPRYKIIEKRQSVAFWCNPISGHATLYWYQQILGQGPKLLIQFQNNGVVDDSQLPKDRFSAERLKGVDSTLKIQPAKLEDSAVYLCASRNEWGRDGNEQFFGPGTRLTVL.

This rearrangement joins TRBV7-9 to TRBJ1-2; 8 positions agree with TRBD1. The germline V gene has CDR1 SEHNR and CDR2 FQNEAQ (reference sequence). V lost 4 bases, J lost 4 bases, and 5 bases stayed unmatched. The CDR3 runs 14 residues. CDR3 sequence (DNA): TGTGCCAGCAGCTACCGACAGGGGATCTATGGCTACACCTTC. Its protein is CASSYRQGIYGYTF.

This chain connects TRBV10-1 to TRBJ2-2, with D unclear. Germline V lookup: CDR1 WNHNN, CDR2 SYGVQD (reference sequence). The CDR3 is 14 residues long. With 4 bases removed from V and 1 base from J, the gap between germline ends came to 7 bases. The CDR3 sequence is CASSALLNTGELFF. CDR3 nucleotide sequence: TGCGCCAGCAGTGCCTTACTGAACACCGGGGAGCTGTTTTTT.

The chain joins TRBV9 to TRBJ2-1; 7 nucleotides match TRBD1. Germline V gene data show CDR1 as SGDLS and CDR2 as YYNGEE. V trimming: 4 bases; J trimming: 0 bases; junction bases outside the gene matches: 10. This CDR3 is 17 amino acids long. CDR3 in DNA: TGTGCCAGCAGCCCAACTAGGGGGCTCCGCTCCTACAATGAGCAGTTCTTC. Its translation: CASSPTRGLRSYNEQFF.

The chain carries TRBV5-1 and TRBJ2-5; 15 positions match TRBD2. From germline, CDR1 is SGHRS and CDR2 YFSETQ. This CDR3 has 17 residues. V gave up 4 bases and J gave up 5 bases; unmatched junction bases: 9. The CDR3 is CASSLRTSGRAAETQYF. The CDR3 bases are TGCGCCAGCAGCCTAAGGACTAGCGGGAGGGCCGCGGAGACCCAGTACTTC.

This rearrangement joins TRBV7-8 to TRBJ1-1; the D is unclear. CDR1 and CDR2 (germline): SGHVS, FQNEAQ. V lost 7 bases and J lost 4, with 13 bases in between. The CDR3 has 13 amino acids. CDR3 loop: CASTLLDGTEAFF. The CDR3 coding sequence is TGTGCCAGCACCCTTTTGGACGGCACTGAAGCTTTCTTT. Full variable domain (outside the CDR3, taken from reference TRBV7-8 and TRBJ1-1): GAGVSQSPRYKVAKRGQDVALRCDPISGHVSLFWYQQALGQGPEFLTYFQNEAQLDKSGLPSDRFFAERPEGSVSTLKIQRTQQEDSAVYLCASTLLDGTEAFFGQGTRLTVV.

A note on this clone: This same CDR3 is encoded by further DNA sequences in the sample. This rearrangement joins TRBV7-2 to TRBJ2-7; perhaps D is TRBD1 or TRBD2 (5 bases each). The CDR3 runs 13 residues. V shed 5 bases and J shed 4 bases, with 12 bases lying between them. Looked up from germline, CDR1 is SGHTA and CDR2 is FQGNSA. The CDR3 loop is CASSRDPGYEQYF. CDR3 DNA: TGTGCCAGCAGCCGGGACCCCGGATACGAGCAGTACTTC.

In DNA form, the CDR3 reads TGTGCCAGCAGCTTAGATTTGGGGGTTCGCTACGAGCAGTACTTC. It codes for CASSLDLGVRYEQYF. This rearrangement joins TRBV11-2 to TRBJ2-7; D could derive from TRBD1 or TRBD2 (5 bases each). Deletions cut 0 bases from V and 3 bases from J, with 12 bases between. There are 15 residues in the CDR3. The germline CDR1 and CDR2 sequences are SGHAT and FQNNGV.

The V gene is TRBV2, the J gene TRBJ1-4, with a tentative D call TRBD1 (5 bases). Germline-derived CDR1 and CDR2 are SNHLY and FYNNEI. V was shortened by 6 bases and J by 8 bases, with 16 bases between the two germline ends. The CDR3 totals 14 residues. In DNA, the CDR3 is TGTGCCAGCAGCTTACAGGATGGAGGGGAAAAACTGTTTTTT. It specifies CASSLQDGGEKLFF. Full variable domain (remainder filled in from reference TRBV2 and TRBJ1-4): EPEVTQTPSHQVTQMGQEVILRCVPISNHLYFYWYRQILGQKVEFLVSFYNNEISEKSEIFDDQFSVERPDGSNFTLKIRSTKLEDSAMYFCASSLQDGGEKLFFGSGTQLSVL.

This clone is a singleton in its sample. The rearrangement uses TRBV4-3 and TRBJ2-1; 9 positions match TRBD2. The CDR3 consists of 16 residues. Germline loops: CDR1 LGHNA, CDR2 YSLEER. Unmatched junction bases numbered 12, after V lost 4 bases and J lost 8 bases. CDR3 region: CASSLFPGTSPYEQFF. CDR3 DNA: TGCGCCAGCAGCCTCTTCCCCGGGACTAGCCCATATGAGCAGTTCTTC.

The gene calls are TRBV5-1 and TRBJ2-3, with 9 bases that match TRBD2. The length of the CDR3 is 14 residues. CDR1 and CDR2 from the germline V gene are SGHRS and YFSETQ. V lost 4 bases, J lost 6 bases, and 6 bases stayed unmatched. CDR3 in DNA: TGCGCCAGCAGCCCTCTAGCGGGGTTCGATACGCAGTATTTT. Its protein is CASSPLAGFDTQYF.

This chain joins TRBV19 and TRBJ2-7; TRBD1 aligns across 9 bases. Germline CDR1 LNHDA, CDR2 SQIVND (reference sequence). The V gene end was trimmed by 5 bases and the J gene end by 3 bases; junction bases not matched to a gene: 8. The CDR3 consists of 15 residues. The CDR3 DNA reads as TGTGCCAGTAGTTGGTCGGGACAGGGCGGCTACGAGCAGTACTTC. Its translation is CASSWSGQGGYEQYF.

This clone was counted once. The V gene is TRBV20-1, the J gene TRBJ2-7; D might be TRBD1 (6 bases). The CDR3 has 11 residues. The V end was cut by 8 bases, the J end by 1 base, with 9 bases between. CDR1 is DFQATT and CDR2 is SNEGSKA in the germline V gene (reference sequence). This chain's CDR3 is CSTQGSYEQYF. The CDR3 region has the DNA TGCAGTACACAGGGTTCCTACGAGCAGTACTTC.